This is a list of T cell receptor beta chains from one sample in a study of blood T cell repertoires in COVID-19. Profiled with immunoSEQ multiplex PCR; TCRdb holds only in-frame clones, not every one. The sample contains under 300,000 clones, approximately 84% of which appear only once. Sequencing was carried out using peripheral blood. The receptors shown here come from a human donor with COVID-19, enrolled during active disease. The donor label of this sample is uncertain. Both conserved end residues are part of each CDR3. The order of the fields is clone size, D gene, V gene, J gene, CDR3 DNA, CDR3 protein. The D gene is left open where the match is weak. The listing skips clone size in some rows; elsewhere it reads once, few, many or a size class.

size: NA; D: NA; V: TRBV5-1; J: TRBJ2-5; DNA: TGCGCCAGCAGCTTGGGGGACTCCCAAGAGACCCAGTACTTC; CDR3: CASSLGDSQETQYF
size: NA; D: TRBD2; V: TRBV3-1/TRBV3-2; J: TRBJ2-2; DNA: TGTGCCAGCAGCCAAGTGCGGCTAGCGGCCGGGAAGCTGTTTTTT; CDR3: CASSQVRLAAGKLFF
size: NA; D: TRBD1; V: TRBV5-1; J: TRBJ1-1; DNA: TGCGCCAGCAGCCTGACAGGGGACGTGAACACTGAAGCTTTCTTT; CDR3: CASSLTGDVNTEAFF
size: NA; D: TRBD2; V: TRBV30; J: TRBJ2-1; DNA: TGTGCCTGGAGTGTACTTAGCGGGAGTGCCTACAATGAGCAGTTCTTC; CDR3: CAWSVLSGSAYNEQFF
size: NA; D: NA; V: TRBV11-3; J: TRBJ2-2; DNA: TGTGCCAGCAGCCAACGAGGGATGTTCGGGGCCGGGGAGCTGTTTTTT; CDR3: CASSQRGMFGAGELFF
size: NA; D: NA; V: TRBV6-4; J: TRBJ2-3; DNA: TGTGCCAGCAGTGAGAGAGGCGAACTTCCTAGCACAGATACGCAGTATTTT; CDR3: CASSERGELPSTDTQYF
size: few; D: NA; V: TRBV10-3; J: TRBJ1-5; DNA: TGTGCCATCAGTGAGTCTACAGCCATCAATCAGCCCCAGCATTTT; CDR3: CAISESTAINQPQHF
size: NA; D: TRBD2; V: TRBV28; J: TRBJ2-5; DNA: TGTGCCAGCAGTTTTTATCGGCGGGAGGAGGGAGAGACCCAGTACTTC; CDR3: CASSFYRREEGETQYF
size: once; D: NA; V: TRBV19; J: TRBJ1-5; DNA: TGTGCCAGTAGTAAGGGACTCCACTGGGATCAGCCCCAGCATTTT; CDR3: CASSKGLHWDQPQHF
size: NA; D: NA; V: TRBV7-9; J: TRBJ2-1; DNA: TGTGCCAGCAGCTCCCCGTCCGTCGGGGAGCAGTTCTTC; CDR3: CASSSPSVGEQFF
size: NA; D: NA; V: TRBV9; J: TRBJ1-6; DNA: TGTGCCAGCAGCGTAGAGGGGGTATATAATTCACCCCTCCACTTT; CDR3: CASSVEGVYNSPLHF
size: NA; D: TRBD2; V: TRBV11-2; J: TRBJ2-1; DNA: TGTGCCAGCAGCTTAAAGCGGGAGGGCCGCAATGAGCAGTTCTTC; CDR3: CASSLKREGRNEQFF